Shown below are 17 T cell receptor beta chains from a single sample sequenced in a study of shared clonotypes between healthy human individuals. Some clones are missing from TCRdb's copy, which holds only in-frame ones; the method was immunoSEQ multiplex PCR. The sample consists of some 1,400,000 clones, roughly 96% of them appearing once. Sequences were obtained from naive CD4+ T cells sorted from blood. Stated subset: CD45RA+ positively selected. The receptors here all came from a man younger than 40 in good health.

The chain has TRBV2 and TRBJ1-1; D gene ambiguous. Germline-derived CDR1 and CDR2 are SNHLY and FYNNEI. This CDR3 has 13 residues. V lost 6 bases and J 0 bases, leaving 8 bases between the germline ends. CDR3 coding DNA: TGTGCCAGCAGCGTCAATATGAACACTGAAGCTTTCTTT. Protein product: CASSVNMNTEAFF.

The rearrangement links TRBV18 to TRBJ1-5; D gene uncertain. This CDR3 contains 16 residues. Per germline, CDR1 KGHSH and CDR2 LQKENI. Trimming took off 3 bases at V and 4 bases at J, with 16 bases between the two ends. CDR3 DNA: TGTGCCAGCTCACCCTCGCCGGGAGTTCTTAATCAGCCCCAGCATTTT. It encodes CASSPSPGVLNQPQHF.

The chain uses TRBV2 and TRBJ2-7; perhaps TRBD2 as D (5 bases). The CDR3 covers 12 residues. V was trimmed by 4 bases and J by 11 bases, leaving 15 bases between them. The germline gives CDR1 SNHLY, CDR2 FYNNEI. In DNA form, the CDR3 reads TGTGCCAGCAGTGGCACTAGGGAACTAGAGTACTTC. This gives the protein CASSGTRELEYF. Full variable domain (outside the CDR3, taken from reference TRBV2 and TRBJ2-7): EPEVTQTPSHQVTQMGQEVILRCVPISNHLYFYWYRQILGQKVEFLVSFYNNEISEKSEIFDDQFSVERPDGSNFTLKIRSTKLEDSAMYFCASSGTRELEYFGPGTRLTVT.

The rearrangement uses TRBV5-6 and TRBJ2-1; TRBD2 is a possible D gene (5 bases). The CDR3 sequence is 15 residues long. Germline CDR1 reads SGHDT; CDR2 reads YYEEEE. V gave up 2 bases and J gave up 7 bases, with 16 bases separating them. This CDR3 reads CASSLPGTPRNEQFF. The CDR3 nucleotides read TGTGCCAGCAGCTTACCGGGAACACCCCGGAATGAGCAGTTCTTC.

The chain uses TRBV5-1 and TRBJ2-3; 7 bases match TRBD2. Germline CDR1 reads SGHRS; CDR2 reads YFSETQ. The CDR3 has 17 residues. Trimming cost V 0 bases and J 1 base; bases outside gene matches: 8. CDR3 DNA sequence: TGCGCCAGCAGCTTGGTGCCGAGCGGGGCCGGCACAGATACGCAGTATTTT. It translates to CASSLVPSGAGTDTQYF.

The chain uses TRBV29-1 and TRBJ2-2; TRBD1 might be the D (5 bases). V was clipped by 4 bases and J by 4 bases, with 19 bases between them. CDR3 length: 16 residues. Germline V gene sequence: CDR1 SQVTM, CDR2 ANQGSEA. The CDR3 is CSVVWLDSASTGELFF. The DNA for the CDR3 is TGCAGCGTTGTCTGGCTTGACAGCGCGTCCACCGGGGAGCTGTTTTTT.

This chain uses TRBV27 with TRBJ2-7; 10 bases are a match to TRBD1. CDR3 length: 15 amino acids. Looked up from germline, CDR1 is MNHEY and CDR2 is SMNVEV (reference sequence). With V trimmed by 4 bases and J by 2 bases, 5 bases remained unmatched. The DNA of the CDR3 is TGTGCCAGCAGTTCTCCCGGGACAGGGGCCTACGAGCAGTACTTC. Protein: CASSSPGTGAYEQYF.

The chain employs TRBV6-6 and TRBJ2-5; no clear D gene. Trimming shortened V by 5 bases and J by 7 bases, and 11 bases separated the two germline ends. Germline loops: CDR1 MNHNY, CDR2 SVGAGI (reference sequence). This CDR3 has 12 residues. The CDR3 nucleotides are TGTGCCAGCAGTCCGATCCCGGGGACCCAGTACTTC. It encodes CASSPIPGTQYF.

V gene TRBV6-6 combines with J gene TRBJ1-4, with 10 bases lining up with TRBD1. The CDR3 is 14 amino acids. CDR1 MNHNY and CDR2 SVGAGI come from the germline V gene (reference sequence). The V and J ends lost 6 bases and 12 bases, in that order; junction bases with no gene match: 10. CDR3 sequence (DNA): TGTGCCAGCAGCCGAGGACAGGGGGATGAGGAACTGTTTTTT. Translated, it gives CASSRGQGDEELFF.

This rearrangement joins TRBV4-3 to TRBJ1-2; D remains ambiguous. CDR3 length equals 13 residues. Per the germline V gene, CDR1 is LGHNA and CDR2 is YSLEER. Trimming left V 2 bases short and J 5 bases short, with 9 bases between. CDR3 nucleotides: TGCGCCAGCAGCCAATCAATAGGGTATGGCTACACCTTC. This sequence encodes CASSQSIGYGYTF.

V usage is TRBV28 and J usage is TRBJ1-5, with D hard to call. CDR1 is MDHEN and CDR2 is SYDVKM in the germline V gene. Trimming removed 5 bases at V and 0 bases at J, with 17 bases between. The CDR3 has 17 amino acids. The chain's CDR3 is CASSRTQTRVSNQPQHF. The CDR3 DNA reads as TGTGCCAGCAGTCGCACTCAGACGAGGGTTAGCAATCAGCCCCAGCATTTT.

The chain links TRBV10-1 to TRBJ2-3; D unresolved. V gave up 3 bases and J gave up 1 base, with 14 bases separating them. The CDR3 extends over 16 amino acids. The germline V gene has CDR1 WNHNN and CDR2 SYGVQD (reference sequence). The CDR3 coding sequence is TGCGCCAGCAGTGATCGGGTGGGGTGGGGCACAGATACGCAGTATTTT. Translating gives CASSDRVGWGTDTQYF.

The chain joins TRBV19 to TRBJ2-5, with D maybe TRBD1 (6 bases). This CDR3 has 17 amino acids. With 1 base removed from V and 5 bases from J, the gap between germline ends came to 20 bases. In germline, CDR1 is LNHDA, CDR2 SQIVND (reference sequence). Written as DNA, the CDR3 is TGTGCCAGTAGTATAGCGGGGCCCGGACAGTCGAGGGAGACCCAGTACTTC. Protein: CASSIAGPGQSRETQYF.

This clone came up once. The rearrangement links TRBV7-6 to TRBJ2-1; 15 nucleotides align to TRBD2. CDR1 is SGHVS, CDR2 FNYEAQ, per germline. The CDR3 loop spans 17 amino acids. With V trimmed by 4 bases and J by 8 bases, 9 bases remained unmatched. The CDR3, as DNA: TGTGCCAGCAGCTCCTGGACTAGCGGGAGGGCCTCGGATGAGCAGTTCTTC. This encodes CASSSWTSGRASDEQFF.

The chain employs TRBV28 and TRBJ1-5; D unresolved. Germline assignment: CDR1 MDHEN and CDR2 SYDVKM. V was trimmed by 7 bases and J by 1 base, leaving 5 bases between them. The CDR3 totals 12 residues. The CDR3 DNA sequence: TGTGCCAGCAAGATCAGCAATCAGCCCCAGCATTTT. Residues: CASKISNQPQHF.

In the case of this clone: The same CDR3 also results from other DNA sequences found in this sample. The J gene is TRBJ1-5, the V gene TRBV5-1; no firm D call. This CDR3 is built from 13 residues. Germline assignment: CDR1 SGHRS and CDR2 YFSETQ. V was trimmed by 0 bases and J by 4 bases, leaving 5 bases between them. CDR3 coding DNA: TGCGCCAGCAGCTTGGGAAATAATCAGCCCCAGCATTTT. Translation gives CASSLGNNQPQHF.

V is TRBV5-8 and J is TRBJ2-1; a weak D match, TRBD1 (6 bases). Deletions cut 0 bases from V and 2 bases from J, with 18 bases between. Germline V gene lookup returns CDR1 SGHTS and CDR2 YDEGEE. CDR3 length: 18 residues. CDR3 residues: CASSLAMTGTPPYNEQFF. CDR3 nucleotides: TGTGCCAGCAGCTTGGCCATGACAGGTACCCCCCCCTACAATGAGCAGTTCTTC. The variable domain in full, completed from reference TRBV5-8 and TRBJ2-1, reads EAGVTQSPTHLIKTRGQQATLRCSPISGHTSVYWYQQALGLGLQFLLWYDEGEERNRGNFPPRFSGRQFPNYSSELNVNALELEDSALYLCASSLAMTGTPPYNEQFFGPGTRLTVL.